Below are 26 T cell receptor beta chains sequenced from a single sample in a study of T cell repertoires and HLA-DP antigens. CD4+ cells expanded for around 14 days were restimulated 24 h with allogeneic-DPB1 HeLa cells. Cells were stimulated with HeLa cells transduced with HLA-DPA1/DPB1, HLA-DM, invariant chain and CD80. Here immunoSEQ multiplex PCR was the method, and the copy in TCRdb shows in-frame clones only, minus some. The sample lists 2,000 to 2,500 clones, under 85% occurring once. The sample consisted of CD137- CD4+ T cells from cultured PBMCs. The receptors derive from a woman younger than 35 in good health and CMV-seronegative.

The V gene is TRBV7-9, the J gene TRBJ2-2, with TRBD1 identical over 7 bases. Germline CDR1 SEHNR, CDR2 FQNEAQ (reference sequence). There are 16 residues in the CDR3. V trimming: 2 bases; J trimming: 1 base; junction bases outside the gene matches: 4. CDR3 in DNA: TGTGCCAGCAGCTTACCGCCAGGGGGGAACACCGGGGAGCTGTTTTTT. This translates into CASSLPPGGNTGELFF.

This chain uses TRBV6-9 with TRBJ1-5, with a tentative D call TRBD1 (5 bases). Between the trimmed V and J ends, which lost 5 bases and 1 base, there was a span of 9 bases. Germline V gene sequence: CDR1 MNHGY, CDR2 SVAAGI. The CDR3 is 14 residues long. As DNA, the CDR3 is TGTGCCAGCAGTCTAAGGGGAAGCAATCAGCCCCAGCATTTT. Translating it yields CASSLRGSNQPQHF.

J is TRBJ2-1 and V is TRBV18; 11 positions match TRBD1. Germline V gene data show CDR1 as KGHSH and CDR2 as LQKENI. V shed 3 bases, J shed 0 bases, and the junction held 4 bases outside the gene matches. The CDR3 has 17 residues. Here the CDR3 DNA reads TGTGCCAGCTCACCGACGGGACAGGGGGACTCCTACAATGAGCAGTTCTTC. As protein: CASSPTGQGDSYNEQFF.

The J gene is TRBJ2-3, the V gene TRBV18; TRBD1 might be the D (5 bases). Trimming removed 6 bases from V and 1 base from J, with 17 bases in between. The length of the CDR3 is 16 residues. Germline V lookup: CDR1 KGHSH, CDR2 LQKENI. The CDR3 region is CASSPQGSLRTDTQYF. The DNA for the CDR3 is TGTGCCAGCTCCCCTCAGGGTTCACTCCGCACAGATACGCAGTATTTT.

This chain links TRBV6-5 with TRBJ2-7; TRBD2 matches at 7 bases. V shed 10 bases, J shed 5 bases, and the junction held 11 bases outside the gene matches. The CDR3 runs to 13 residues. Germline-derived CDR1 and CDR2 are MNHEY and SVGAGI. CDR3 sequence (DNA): TGTGCCACCAGGACCGGGACTATCCACGAGCAGTACTTC. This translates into CATRTGTIHEQYF.

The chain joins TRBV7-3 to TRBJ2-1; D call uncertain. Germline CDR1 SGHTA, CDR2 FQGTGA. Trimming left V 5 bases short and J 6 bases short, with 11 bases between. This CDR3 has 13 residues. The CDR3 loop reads CASSHSTPNEQFF. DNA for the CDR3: TGTGCCAGCAGCCATTCTACCCCCAATGAGCAGTTCTTC.

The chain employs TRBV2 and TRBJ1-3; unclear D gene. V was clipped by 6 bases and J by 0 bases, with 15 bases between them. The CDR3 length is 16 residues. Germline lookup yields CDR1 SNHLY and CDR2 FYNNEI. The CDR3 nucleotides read TGTGCCAGCAGCAAGACTAAGAACAACTCTGGAAACACCATATATTTT. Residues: CASSKTKNNSGNTIYF.

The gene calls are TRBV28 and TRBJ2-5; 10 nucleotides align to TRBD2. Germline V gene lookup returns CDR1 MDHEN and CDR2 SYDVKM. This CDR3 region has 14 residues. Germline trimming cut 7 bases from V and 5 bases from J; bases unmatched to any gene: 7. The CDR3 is CASKAGGPEETQYF. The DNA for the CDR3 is TGTGCCAGCAAAGCGGGGGGGCCGGAGGAGACCCAGTACTTC.

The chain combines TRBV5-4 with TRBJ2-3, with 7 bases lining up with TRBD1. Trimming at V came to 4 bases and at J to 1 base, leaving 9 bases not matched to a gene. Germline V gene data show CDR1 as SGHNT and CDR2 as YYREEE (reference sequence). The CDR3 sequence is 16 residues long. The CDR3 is CASSPGGGQRTDTQYF. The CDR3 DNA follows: TGTGCCAGCAGCCCGGGTGGGGGACAGCGCACAGATACGCAGTATTTT.

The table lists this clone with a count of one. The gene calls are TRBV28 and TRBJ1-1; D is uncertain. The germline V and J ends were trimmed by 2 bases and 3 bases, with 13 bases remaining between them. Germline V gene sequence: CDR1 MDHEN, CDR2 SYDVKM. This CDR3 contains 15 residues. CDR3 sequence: CASSLTRLRDTEAFF. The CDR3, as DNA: TGTGCCAGCAGTTTAACGAGACTCCGGGACACTGAAGCTTTCTTT.

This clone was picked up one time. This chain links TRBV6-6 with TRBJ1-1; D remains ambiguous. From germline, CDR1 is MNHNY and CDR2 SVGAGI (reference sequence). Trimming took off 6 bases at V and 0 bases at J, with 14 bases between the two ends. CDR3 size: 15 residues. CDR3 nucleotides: TGTGCCAGCAGCTTCCTTGGGGTCCTGAACACTGAAGCTTTCTTT. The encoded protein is CASSFLGVLNTEAFF.

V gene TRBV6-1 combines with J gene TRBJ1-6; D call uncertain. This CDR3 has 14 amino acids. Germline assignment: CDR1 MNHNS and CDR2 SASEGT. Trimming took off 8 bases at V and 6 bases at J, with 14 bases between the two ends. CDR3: CASRVGAGNSPLHF. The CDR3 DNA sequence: TGTGCCAGCCGTGTGGGCGCGGGTAATTCACCCCTCCACTTT.

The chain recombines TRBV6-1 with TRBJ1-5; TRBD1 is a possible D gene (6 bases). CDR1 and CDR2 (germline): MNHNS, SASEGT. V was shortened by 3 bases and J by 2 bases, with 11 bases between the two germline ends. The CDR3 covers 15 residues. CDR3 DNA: TGTGCCAGCAGTGAGTACAGGGCCCGCAATCAGCCCCAGCATTTT. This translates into CASSEYRARNQPQHF.

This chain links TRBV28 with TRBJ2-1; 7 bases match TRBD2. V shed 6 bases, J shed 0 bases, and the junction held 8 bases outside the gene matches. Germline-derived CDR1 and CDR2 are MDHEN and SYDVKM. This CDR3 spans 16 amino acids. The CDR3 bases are TGTGCCAGCAGGACCCTCCTAGCGGACTCCTACAATGAGCAGTTCTTC. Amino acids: CASRTLLADSYNEQFF.

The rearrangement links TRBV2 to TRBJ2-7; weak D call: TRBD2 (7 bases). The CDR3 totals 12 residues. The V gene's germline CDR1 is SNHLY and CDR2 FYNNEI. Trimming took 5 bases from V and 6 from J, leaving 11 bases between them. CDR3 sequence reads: CASSKRGGEQYV. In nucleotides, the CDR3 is TGTGCCAGCAGTAAAAGGGGGGGCGAGCAGTACGTC.

The CDR3 here is CASSLGPGGSSYNEQFF. The CDR3 coding sequence is TGTGCCAGCAGCTTGGGGCCAGGGGGCAGTTCCTACAATGAGCAGTTCTTC. J is TRBJ2-1 and V is TRBV5-4; TRBD1 matches 8 bases. The CDR3 length is 17 residues. Trimming at V came to 0 bases and at J to 1 base, leaving 6 bases not matched to a gene. CDR1 is SGHNT, CDR2 YYREEE, per germline (reference sequence).

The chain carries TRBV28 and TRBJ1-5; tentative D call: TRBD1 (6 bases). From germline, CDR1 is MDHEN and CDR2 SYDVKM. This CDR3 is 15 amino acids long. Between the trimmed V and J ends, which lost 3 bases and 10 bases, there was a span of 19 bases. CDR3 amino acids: CASSLGGGGTVPQHF. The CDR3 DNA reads TGTGCCAGCAGTTTGGGGGGCGGGGGGACGGTCCCCCAGCATTTT.

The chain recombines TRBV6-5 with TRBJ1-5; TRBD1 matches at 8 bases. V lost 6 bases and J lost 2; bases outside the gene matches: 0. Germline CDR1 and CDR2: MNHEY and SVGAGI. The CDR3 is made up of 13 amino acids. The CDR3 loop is CASRTGGNQPQHF. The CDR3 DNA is TGTGCCAGCAGGACAGGGGGCAATCAGCCCCAGCATTTT.

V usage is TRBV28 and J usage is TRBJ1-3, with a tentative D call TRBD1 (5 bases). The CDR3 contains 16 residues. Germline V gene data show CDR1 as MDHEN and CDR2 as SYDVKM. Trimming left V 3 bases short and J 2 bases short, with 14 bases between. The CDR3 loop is CASSFPGGGTGNTIYF. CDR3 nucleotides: TGTGCCAGCAGTTTTCCTGGGGGTGGGACTGGAAACACCATATATTTT.

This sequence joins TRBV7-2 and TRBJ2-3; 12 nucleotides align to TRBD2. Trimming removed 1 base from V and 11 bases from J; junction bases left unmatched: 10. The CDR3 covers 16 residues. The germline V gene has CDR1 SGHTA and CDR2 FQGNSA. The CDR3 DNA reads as TGTGCCAGCAGCTTAGATCGGACTAGCGGGGAGAAAAGGCAGTATTTT. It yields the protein CASSLDRTSGEKRQYF. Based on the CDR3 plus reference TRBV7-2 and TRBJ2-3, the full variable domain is GAGVSQSPSNKVTEKGKDVELRCDPISGHTALYWYRQSLGQGLEFLIYFQGNSAPDKSGLPSDRFSAERTGGSVSTLTIQRTQQEDSAVYLCASSLDRTSGEKRQYFGPGTRLTVL.

This CDR3 reads CASSSVGTDTQYF. CDR3 nucleotide sequence: TGTGCCAGCAGCTCTGTGGGAACAGATACGCAGTATTTT. The genes are TRBV5-6 and TRBJ2-3; D is ambiguous. CDR3 size: 13 residues. The germline gives CDR1 SGHDT, CDR2 YYEEEE. V lost 3 bases to trimming and J lost 3 bases, with 8 bases between them.

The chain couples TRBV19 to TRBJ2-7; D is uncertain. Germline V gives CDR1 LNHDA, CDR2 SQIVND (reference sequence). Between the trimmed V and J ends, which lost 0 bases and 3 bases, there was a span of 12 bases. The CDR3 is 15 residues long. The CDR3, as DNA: TGTGCCAGTAGTATAGATTCCCCCCCGCACTACGAGCAGTACTTC. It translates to CASSIDSPPHYEQYF. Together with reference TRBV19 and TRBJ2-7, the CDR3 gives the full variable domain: DGGITQSPKYLFRKEGQNVTLSCEQNLNHDAMYWYRQDPGQGLRLIYYSQIVNDFQKGDIAEGYSVSREKKESFPLTVTSAQKNPTAFYLCASSIDSPPHYEQYFGPGTRLTVT.

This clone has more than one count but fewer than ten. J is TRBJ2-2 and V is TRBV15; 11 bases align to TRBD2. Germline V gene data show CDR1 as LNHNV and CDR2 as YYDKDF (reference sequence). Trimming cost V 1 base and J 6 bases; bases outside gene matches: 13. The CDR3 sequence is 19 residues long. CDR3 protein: CATSRGWLAGGKGAGELFF. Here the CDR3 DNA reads TGTGCCACCAGCAGAGGATGGCTAGCGGGGGGAAAAGGTGCCGGGGAGCTGTTTTTT.

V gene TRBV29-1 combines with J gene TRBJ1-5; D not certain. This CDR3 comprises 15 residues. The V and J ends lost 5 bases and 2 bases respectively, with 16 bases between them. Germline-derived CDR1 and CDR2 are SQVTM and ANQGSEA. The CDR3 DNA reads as TGCAGCGTTAGCTTGGCGGCAGCCGGCAATCAGCCCCAGCATTTT. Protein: CSVSLAAAGNQPQHF.

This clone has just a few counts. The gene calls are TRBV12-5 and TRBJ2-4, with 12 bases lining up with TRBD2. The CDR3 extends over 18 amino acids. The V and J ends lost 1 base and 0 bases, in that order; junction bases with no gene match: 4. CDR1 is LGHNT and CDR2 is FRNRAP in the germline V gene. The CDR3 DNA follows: TGTGCTAGTGGTTTGGGGGAGGGACTAGCGGGAGCCAAAAACATTCAGTACTTC. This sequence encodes CASGLGEGLAGAKNIQYF.

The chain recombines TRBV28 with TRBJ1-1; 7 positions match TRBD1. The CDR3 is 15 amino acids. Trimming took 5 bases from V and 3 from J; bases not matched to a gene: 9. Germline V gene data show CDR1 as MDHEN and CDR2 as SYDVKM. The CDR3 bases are TGTGCCAGCAGTGCTAGTGGCAGGGGGTACACTGAAGCTTTCTTT. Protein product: CASSASGRGYTEAFF.